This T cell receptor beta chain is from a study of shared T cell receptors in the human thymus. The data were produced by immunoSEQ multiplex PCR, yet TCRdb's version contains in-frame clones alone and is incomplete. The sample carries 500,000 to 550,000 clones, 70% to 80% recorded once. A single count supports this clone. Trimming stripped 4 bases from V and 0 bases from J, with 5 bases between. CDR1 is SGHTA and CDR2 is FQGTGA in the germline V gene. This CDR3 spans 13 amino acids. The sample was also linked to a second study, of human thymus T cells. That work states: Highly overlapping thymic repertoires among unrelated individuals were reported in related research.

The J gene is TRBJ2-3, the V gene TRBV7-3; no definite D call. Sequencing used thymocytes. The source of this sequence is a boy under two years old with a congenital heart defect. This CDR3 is CASSSGSTDTQYF. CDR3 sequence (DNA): TGTGCCAGCAGCTCAGGTAGCACAGATACGCAGTATTTT.